This T cell receptor (beta chain) was sequenced in a study of human T cells and chemical hapten exposure. About the study: On approximately 2 cm by approximately 2 cm of upper inner arm skin, sensitization was performed with 2% DPC.

Time point here: pre-sensitization, week 0. The treatment is: therapeutic diphenylcyclopropenone sensitization with weekly scalp DPC. At patch-test visits, sampling came before the patch test. This CDR3 has 14 residues. V shed 4 bases and J shed 4 bases, with 12 bases lying between them. The V gene's germline CDR1 is SGHTA and CDR2 FQGNSA. Overall study findings and caveats: Against controls, expanded TCRs gave rise to significantly more large CDR3 similarity clusters.

This clonotype has just a few counts. Its antigen is undetermined. TCRdb re-analysed the RACE reads in MiXCR, keeping a single row per CDR3 protein. The table includes about 260,000 distinct CDR3 sequences, about 9.4% detected once. The receptor was derived from a woman between 40 and 50 years old with alopecia areata. Some clones in this sample may be carry-over from other donors' samples. The sequencing here drew on whole blood, taken in connection with sensitization to the hapten diphenylcyclopropenone (DPC). This chain links TRBV7-2 with TRBJ2-3; D uncertain. Here the CDR3 reads CASSSIMWADTQYF. CDR3 bases: TGTGCCAGCAGCTCGATTATGTGGGCAGATACGCAGTATTTT.